This T cell receptor beta chain was captured by sequencing in a study of blood T cell repertoires in COVID-19. Study details: T cells, B-cell-depleted T cells, or PBMCs supplied cDNA or gDNA.

The V and J ends lost 0 bases and 1 base, in that order; junction bases with no gene match: 18. The CDR3 covers 21 residues. CDR1 and CDR2 from the germline V gene are LGHDT and YNNKEL (reference sequence). The authors' processing: Estimates of nucleated cell counts were drawn from the amplification of reference gene primers. Using immunoSEQ multiplex PCR, the repertoire was profiled, and TCRdb retains in-frame clones only, with some absent. V, J and clone size are those of that table, while D and trimming were read from the DNA. The sample holds around 71,000 clones, roughly 86% seen once. Sequencing was carried out using peripheral blood. This chain joins TRBV3-1 (or the pseudogene TRBV3-2) and TRBJ2-3; 8 bases map to TRBD2. The sequence was obtained from a woman in her sixties with acute or convalescent COVID-19. The CDR3 bases are TGTGCCAGCAGCCAAGAAGGTCTTTTCTACGGGAGGGCCTGGCGCACAGATACGCAGTATTTT. Protein product: CASSQEGLFYGRAWRTDTQYF.